The present entry profiles one TCR beta chain with its context. Its recognized antigen is unknown. No base quality information exists; no much larger clone differs at one position. CDR1 and CDR2 were assigned from the germline V gene (reference sequence) as DFQATT and SNEGSKA. V is shortened by 1 base, J by 5 bases, and the region joining them spans 12 bases. The CDR3 numbers 13 residues from cysteine through phenylalanine. Only the CDR3 portion is preserved as DNA: 39 bases, with reading frame beginning at the first base. No patient had received any treatment before thyroid surgery. Patient clinical samples collected from about 2012 to 2018 were retrospectively analysed using T-cell receptor beta sequencing. Library preparation was by PCR. Sequenced using an Illumina HiSeq 4000. High-throughput sequencing was used to profile the CDR3 region of the TCR beta-chain in every patient. The source study handled its data this way. A classifier to discriminate distant-metastatic papillary thyroid cancer patients was built from CDR3 differences across clinicopathological groups. The Shannon index was used to measure repertoire diversity, and the Morisita-Horn index was used to measure how similar tumor and blood repertoires were. The public sequencing data were trimmed at Q25 with fastp and processed into clonotypes with MiXCR by TCRdb, which kept only in-frame beta chains. In this record, the V and J calls reflect TCRdb's handling and not the investigators' own analysis. The sample table contains approximately 7,000 clones; only one count was recorded for 39% of them. The ten largest clones take up 23% of the sample.

The sample comes from a study of metastatic and nonmetastatic thyroid tumors (dated by TCRdb to 2018 to 2020). General notes on the study: Repertoires from peripheral blood and from tumor or nodule tissue samples of malignant and benign thyroid patients were compared.

Summary of the overall study and its limitations: TCR beta diversity was reported as significantly higher in malignant tumors than in benign nodules, in both blood and tumor samples.

The sequence links TRBV20-1 to TRBJ2-7, with the identity of the D gene unclear. Sequencing input: tumor tissue. This sequence was found in a female donor with papillary thyroid cancer or a benign thyroid nodule (not recorded which). Some clones in this sample may be carry-over from other donors' samples. The CDR3 in this case is CSARGTPTDEQYF. The nucleotide sequence reads TGCAGTGCTAGAGGTACCCCCACCGACGAGCAGTACTTC.